A single sample gave rise to the 27 T cell receptor beta chains below, sequenced in a study of blood T cell repertoires in COVID-19. Method: immunoSEQ multiplex PCR; TCRdb's copy keeps in-frame clones and lacks some. The top ten hold about 10% of the sample, which has more than 300,000 clones, around 87% seen once. The sequencing sample was made of peripheral blood. The receptors shown here come from a woman under 40 with COVID-19, enrolled during active disease.

V and J are TRBV6-4 and TRBJ2-3; D is undetermined. The germline V and J ends were trimmed by 3 bases and 2 bases, with 12 bases remaining between them. CDR1 is MRHNA and CDR2 is SNTAGT in the germline V gene. The CDR3 spans 15 residues. CDR3: CASSESAEPTDTQYF. In DNA, the CDR3 is TGTGCCAGCAGTGAGAGTGCGGAACCCACAGATACGCAGTATTTT.

The chain couples TRBV5-4 to TRBJ1-2; TRBD1 aligns across 9 bases. This CDR3 comprises 14 residues. The V and J ends lost 4 bases and 7 bases, in that order; junction bases with no gene match: 8. Germline V lookup: CDR1 SGHNT, CDR2 YYREEE (reference sequence). This chain's CDR3 is CASSRGTGSIGYTF. The CDR3 DNA reads TGTGCCAGCAGCCGGGGGACAGGGAGTATTGGCTACACCTTC.

V and J are TRBV18 and TRBJ2-7; 11 bases line up with TRBD1. The V and J ends lost 2 bases and 1 base, in that order; junction bases with no gene match: 1. This CDR3 is built from 15 residues. Looked up from germline, CDR1 is KGHSH and CDR2 is LQKENI. The CDR3 loop is CASSPGQGASYEQYF. Here the CDR3 DNA reads TGTGCCAGCTCACCAGGACAGGGGGCATCCTACGAGCAGTACTTC. Together with reference TRBV18 and TRBJ2-7, the CDR3 gives the full variable domain: NAGVMQNPRHLVRRRGQEARLRCSPMKGHSHVYWYRQLPEEGLKFMVYLQKENIIDESGMPKERFSAEFPKEGPSILRIQQVVRGDSAAYFCASSPGQGASYEQYFGPGTRLTVT.

This sequence joins TRBV10-1 and TRBJ2-7, with D perhaps matching TRBD1 (6 bases). Germline values: CDR1 WNHNN, CDR2 SYGVQD (reference sequence). CDR3 size: 15 residues. Trimming shortened V by 2 bases and J by 5 bases, and 16 bases separated the two germline ends. The CDR3 here is CASSEKAGARDEQYF. In DNA form, the CDR3 reads TGCGCCAGCAGTGAGAAGGCAGGGGCCCGAGACGAGCAGTACTTC.

This sequence joins TRBV7-9 and TRBJ2-7, with 11 bases that match TRBD2. The CDR3 has 13 amino acids. The V gene end was trimmed by 7 bases and the J gene end by 4 bases; junction bases not matched to a gene: 3. Germline V CDR1 and CDR2: SEHNR, FQNEAQ (reference sequence). CDR3 residues: CASMSSGRYEQYF. The CDR3 coding sequence is TGTGCCAGCATGTCTAGCGGGAGGTACGAGCAGTACTTC.

The chain links TRBV11-3 to TRBJ2-7, with 7 bases identical to TRBD2. In germline, CDR1 is SGHNT, CDR2 YENEEA. The trim removed 5 bases at V and 1 base at J, leaving 5 bases unmatched. The CDR3 sequence is 14 residues long. The CDR3 sequence: CASSASRGSYEQYF. CDR3 coding DNA: TGTGCCAGCAGCGCGTCGCGGGGGTCCTACGAGCAGTACTTC. The full variable domain, rest sourced from reference TRBV11-3 and TRBJ2-7, is EAGVVQSPRYKIIEKKQPVAFWCNPISGHNTLYWYLQNLGQGPELLIRYENEEAVDDSQLPKDRFSAERLKGVDSTLKIQPAELGDSAVYLCASSASRGSYEQYFGPGTRLTVT.

The chain uses TRBV4-1 and TRBJ2-5, with 7 bases fitting TRBD2. The CDR3 is made up of 14 amino acids. Germline CDR1 MGHRA, CDR2 YSYEKL. Trimming took 3 bases from V and 4 from J; bases not matched to a gene: 5. CDR3 sequence: CASSQIGEGETQYF. In DNA form, the CDR3 reads TGCGCCAGCAGCCAGATCGGGGAGGGAGAGACCCAGTACTTC.

The chain employs TRBV19 and TRBJ1-5, with TRBD1 matching 8 bases. The length of the CDR3 is 17 residues. The junction had 9 bases not matched to a gene; V was cut back by 5 bases and J by 0 bases. Looked up from germline, CDR1 is LNHDA and CDR2 is SQIVND (reference sequence). DNA for the CDR3: TGTGCCAGTAGTGTTACCGGGACAGGTCGTAGCAATCAGCCCCAGCATTTT. This codes for CASSVTGTGRSNQPQHF.

This clone came up many times. The rearrangement links TRBV6-2 or TRBV6-3 to TRBJ2-1, with 8 bases matching TRBD2. Germline V gene lookup returns CDR1 MNHEY and CDR2 SVGEGT. CDR3 length: 14 amino acids. Trimming took 4 bases from V and 7 from J; bases not matched to a gene: 6. This CDR3 is CASSSTSEANEQFF. In nucleotides, the CDR3 is TGTGCCAGCAGTTCGACTAGCGAGGCTAATGAGCAGTTCTTC.

The CDR3 reads CAWEGGTGGFYEQYF. CDR3 DNA sequence: TGTGCCTGGGAAGGAGGGACAGGGGGCTTCTACGAGCAGTACTTC. The chain combines TRBV30 with TRBJ2-7; 12 bases line up with TRBD1. With V trimmed by 5 bases and J by 3 bases, 8 bases remained unmatched. This CDR3 comprises 15 residues. Germline assignment: CDR1 GTSNPN and CDR2 SVGIG (reference sequence).

This chain uses TRBV2 with TRBJ1-5, with a tentative D call TRBD1 (6 bases). CDR1 is SNHLY and CDR2 is FYNNEI in the germline V gene. Trimming pared 3 bases from V and 2 bases from J, leaving 11 bases between. This CDR3 region has 15 residues. DNA of the CDR3: TGTGCCAGCAGTGATCACAGGGACGGCAATCAGCCCCAGCATTTT. As protein: CASSDHRDGNQPQHF.

This chain links TRBV10-3 with TRBJ1-2; 9 positions agree with TRBD1. CDR1 is ENHRY, CDR2 SYGVKD, per germline. Trimming took 5 bases from V and 5 from J; bases not matched to a gene: 3. The CDR3 loop spans 13 amino acids. Here the CDR3 DNA reads TGTGCCATCAGTAGGGACAGGGAGTATGGCTACACCTTC. This translates into CAISRDREYGYTF.

The rearrangement uses TRBV5-1 and TRBJ1-6, with 8 bases aligning to TRBD1. Per germline, CDR1 SGHRS and CDR2 YFSETQ. The CDR3 runs 18 residues. V lost 4 bases to trimming and J lost 0 bases; unmatched junction nucleotides: 9. Here the CDR3 DNA reads TGCGCCAGCAGCCCCGGGACAGGCCCCCTCTCCTATAATTCACCCCTCCACTTT. It yields the protein CASSPGTGPLSYNSPLHF.

The chain is built from TRBV30 and TRBJ1-6, with TRBD1 matching over 9 bases. The V and J ends lost 3 bases and 13 bases, in that order; junction bases with no gene match: 10. Per the germline V gene, CDR1 is GTSNPN and CDR2 is SVGIG (reference sequence). There are 14 residues in the CDR3. CDR3 loop: CAWRRGQGGVPLHF. CDR3 nucleotide sequence: TGTGCCTGGAGACGGGGACAGGGAGGTGTCCCCCTCCACTTT. The full variable domain, in which reference TRBV30 and TRBJ1-6 provide the parts outside the CDR3, is SQTIHQWPATLVQPVGSPLSLECTVEGTSNPNLYWYRQAAGRGLQLLFYSVGIGQISSEVPQNLSASRPQDRQFILSSKKLLLSDSGFYLCAWRRGQGGVPLHFGNGTRLTVT.

This chain uses TRBV6-5 with TRBJ1-6; 11 bases line up with TRBD1. Trimming removed 3 bases from V and 9 bases from J; junction bases left unmatched: 7. CDR1 and CDR2 (germline): MNHEY, SVGAGI. This CDR3 is built from 16 residues. DNA for the CDR3: TGTGCCAGCAGTTATTATCCGGGGACAGGGGGTTCACCCCTCCACTTT. Protein: CASSYYPGTGGSPLHF.

The rearrangement uses TRBV19 and TRBJ1-3, with D possibly being TRBD1 (5 bases). Germline lookup yields CDR1 LNHDA and CDR2 SQIVND (reference sequence). This CDR3 contains 14 residues. V was pared by 7 bases and J by 2 bases, with 12 bases between. CDR3 sequence (DNA): TGTGCCAGTACTAAACAGGTTCCTGGAAACACCATATATTTT. Its protein is CASTKQVPGNTIYF.

The V gene is TRBV7-9, the J gene TRBJ2-5; weak D call: TRBD1 (6 bases). V was clipped by 6 bases and J by 4 bases, with 15 bases between them. Germline CDR1 and CDR2: SEHNR and FQNEAQ (reference sequence). CDR3 length: 14 residues. The DNA for the CDR3 is TGTGCCAGCAGTAGTGCAGGGGATTTAGAGACCCAGTACTTC. It translates to CASSSAGDLETQYF. The full variable domain, rest sourced from reference TRBV7-9 and TRBJ2-5, is DTGVSQNPRHKITKRGQNVTFRCDPISEHNRLYWYRQTLGQGPEFLTYFQNEAQLEKSRLLSDRFSAERPKGSFSTLEIQRTEQGDSAMYLCASSSAGDLETQYFGPGTRLLVL.

This chain links TRBV7-2 with TRBJ2-7, with D possibly being TRBD1 (6 bases). Trimming removed 5 bases from V and 2 bases from J, with 16 bases in between. Germline CDR1 is SGHTA and CDR2 is FQGNSA. This CDR3 comprises 15 residues. The CDR3 loop reads CASSPEGTGTYEQYF. The CDR3 nucleotides are TGTGCCAGCAGCCCAGAGGGTACAGGGACCTACGAGCAGTACTTC. The complete variable domain, with remaining parts taken from reference TRBV7-2 and TRBJ2-7, reads GAGVSQSPSNKVTEKGKDVELRCDPISGHTALYWYRQSLGQGLEFLIYFQGNSAPDKSGLPSDRFSAERTGGSVSTLTIQRTQQEDSAVYLCASSPEGTGTYEQYFGPGTRLTVT.

This clone has a single count. The rearrangement joins TRBV11-2 to TRBJ2-2; D is unresolved. V lost 2 bases and J lost 2, with 9 bases in between. The length of the CDR3 is 15 residues. CDR1 and CDR2 (germline): SGHAT, FQNNGV. In DNA, the CDR3 is TGTGCCAGCAGCTTATTTCGCGGAAACACCGGGGAGCTGTTTTTT. Its translation: CASSLFRGNTGELFF.

The chain has TRBV29-1 and TRBJ2-4, with TRBD2 identical over 14 bases. The CDR3 totals 14 residues. Germline trimming cut 7 bases from V and 5 bases from J; bases unmatched to any gene: 4. Per the germline V gene, CDR1 is SQVTM and CDR2 is ANQGSEA. The CDR3 DNA is TGCAGCGCTGGGACTAGCGGGAGCCAAAACATTCAGTACTTC. It is translated as CSAGTSGSQNIQYF.

J is TRBJ2-2 and V is TRBV28; 9 bases match TRBD1. With 0 bases clipped from V and 5 bases from J, the junction kept 4 bases outside the gene matches. Germline CDR1 is MDHEN and CDR2 is SYDVKM. This CDR3 is built from 16 residues. The CDR3 loop is CASSLWGQGRTGELFF. For the CDR3, the DNA is TGTGCCAGCAGTTTATGGGGACAGGGAAGGACCGGGGAGCTGTTTTTT.

About this clone: Within the sample, other DNA sequences also encode this same CDR3. DNA for the CDR3: TGTGCCAGCAGTTTACTAGCGGGTTCCTACGAGCAGTACTTC. Its protein product is CASSLLAGSYEQYF. V usage is TRBV28 and J usage is TRBJ2-7, with 8 bases fitting TRBD2. J was trimmed by 1 base and V by 2 bases; bases with no gene match: 1. This CDR3 spans 14 amino acids. Germline V gene sequence: CDR1 MDHEN, CDR2 SYDVKM.

The chain links TRBV5-4 to TRBJ2-2, with D tentatively TRBD2 (6 bases). From germline, CDR1 is SGHNT and CDR2 YYREEE (reference sequence). Trimming removed 1 base from V and 3 bases from J, with 7 bases in between. The CDR3 sequence is 14 residues long. Written as DNA, the CDR3 is TGTGCCAGCAGCTTGCGCGGGGACACCGGGGAGCTGTTTTTT. Residues: CASSLRGDTGELFF.

The rearrangement links TRBV9 to TRBJ1-1; TRBD1 agrees at 8 bases. The CDR3 runs to 15 residues. Trimming removed 3 bases from V and 3 bases from J; junction bases left unmatched: 7. CDR1 and CDR2 (germline): SGDLS, YYNGEE. The CDR3 DNA reads TGTGCCAGCAGCGCCGACCAGGGGGCATACACTGAAGCTTTCTTT. Its translation: CASSADQGAYTEAFF.

The chain has TRBV29-1 and TRBJ2-1; perhaps TRBD2 as D (6 bases). From germline, CDR1 is SQVTM and CDR2 ANQGSEA. V was shortened by 5 bases and J by 2 bases, with 16 bases between the two germline ends. The CDR3 runs 15 residues. This CDR3 reads CSVSKGGAPYNEQFF. CDR3 in DNA: TGCAGCGTTTCCAAGGGCGGGGCCCCCTACAATGAGCAGTTCTTC.

The chain couples TRBV10-1 to TRBJ2-4, with D tentatively TRBD1 (5 bases). The germline gives CDR1 WNHNN, CDR2 SYGVQD (reference sequence). This CDR3 is built from 14 residues. V was cut by 9 bases and J by 0 bases, with 12 bases left in between. Written as DNA, the CDR3 is TGCGCCAGAGGGGCAGATCTAGCCAAAAACATTCAGTACTTC. Its protein product is CARGADLAKNIQYF.

V is TRBV5-5 and J is TRBJ1-5; 10 bases map to TRBD1. Germline trimming cut 4 bases from V and 4 bases from J; bases unmatched to any gene: 2. CDR3 length: 14 amino acids. Germline CDR1 reads SGHKS; CDR2 reads YYEKEE (reference sequence). CDR3 residues: CASSVDRGNQPQHF. DNA of the CDR3: TGTGCCAGCAGCGTGGACAGGGGGAATCAGCCCCAGCATTTT.